These 10 T cell receptor beta chains were all obtained from the same sample, sequenced in a study of beta chain features in type 1 diabetes. Study findings and constraints: Among patients with Type 1 diabetes, TCRB CDR3s were moderately but significantly shorter in every one of the four CD4+ subsets.

These TCRs' antigens remain unknown. The sequenced template was cDNA made from the entire isolated RNA. Produced via immunoSEQ multiplex PCR; TCRdb's table is partial and in-frame only. The sample comprises roughly 340,000 clones, approximately 15% of which are singletons, and about 0.015% rests with the top ten. Sequenced material: naive CD4+ T cells from blood. The origin of the receptors is a woman aged 18-29 years with type 1 diabetes.

The rearrangement joins TRBV5-1 to TRBJ2-1, with D possibly matching TRBD1 (7 bases). CDR1 is SGHRS, CDR2 YFSETQ, per germline. The V end lost 4 bases, the J end lost 6 bases, and 20 bases lay between the germline ends. CDR3 length equals 16 residues. This chain's CDR3 is CASSAATGARGNEQFF. The DNA of the CDR3 is TGCGCCAGCAGCGCGGCCACAGGGGCGCGGGGCAATGAGCAGTTCTTC.

The genes are TRBV9 and TRBJ2-1; maybe TRBD1 (6 bases). The length of the CDR3 is 13 residues. V dropped 4 bases and J dropped 14 bases, with 19 bases sitting between them. The germline V gene encodes CDR1 SGDLS and CDR2 YYNGEE. This CDR3 is CASSSSLTGLEFF. Here the CDR3 DNA reads TGTGCCAGCAGCTCGAGCCTGACAGGTCTCGAGTTCTTC.

CDR3 sequence: CASSLWASGQTPEPTDTQYF. The DNA for the CDR3 is TGTGCCAGCAGTTTATGGGCTAGCGGCCAGACACCCGAACCCACAGATACGCAGTATTTT. The genes are TRBV28 and TRBJ2-3; TRBD2 agrees at 7 bases. The CDR3 sequence is 20 residues long. Looked up from germline, CDR1 is MDHEN and CDR2 is SYDVKM. The ends lost 0 bases at V and 2 bases at J; junction bases unmatched: 17.

This clone showed up just a few times. The chain links TRBV9 to TRBJ1-5; D may be TRBD1 (5 bases). V lost 0 bases to trimming and J lost 9 bases, with 13 bases between them. Germline-derived CDR1 and CDR2 are SGDLS and YYNGEE. CDR3 length: 14 amino acids. The CDR3 protein is CASSVGGRDPPQHF. The CDR3 nucleotides are TGTGCCAGCAGCGTAGGAGGCAGGGATCCGCCCCAGCATTTT. Complete variable domain (other parts from reference TRBV9 and TRBJ1-5): DSGVTQTPKHLITATGQRVTLRCSPRSGDLSVYWYQQSLDQGLQFLIQYYNGEERAKGNILERFSAQQFPDLHSELNLSSLELGDSALYFCASSVGGRDPPQHFGDGTRLSIL.

V is TRBV9 and J is TRBJ2-7; TRBD2 agrees at 11 bases. The J segment lost 3 bases and the V segment lost 0 bases, leaving 5 bases of the junction unmatched. This CDR3 comprises 16 residues. Germline assignment: CDR1 SGDLS and CDR2 YYNGEE. As DNA, the CDR3 is TGTGCCAGCAGCGTAGGCGCCGGGACTAGCGGCTACGAGCAGTACTTC. It is translated as CASSVGAGTSGYEQYF.

The chain couples TRBV30 to TRBJ2-1, with a weak D call TRBD2 (6 bases). Trimming pared 0 bases from V and 7 bases from J, leaving 16 bases between. The CDR3 is 15 residues long. Germline V gene lookup returns CDR1 GTSNPN and CDR2 SVGIG (reference sequence). The CDR3 DNA reads TGTGCCTGGAGTGTACGGGGGAGCGCAGTAAATGAGCAGTTCTTC. Translating gives CAWSVRGSAVNEQFF.

This clone turned up a few times. This chain uses TRBV19 with TRBJ2-5; 9 nucleotides align to TRBD2. This CDR3 is 16 amino acids long. V dropped 5 bases and J dropped 1; count of bases not matched to a gene: 8. Germline loops: CDR1 LNHDA, CDR2 SQIVND (reference sequence). The CDR3 sequence is CASSSGTSRFQETQYF. CDR3 sequence (DNA): TGTGCCAGTAGTTCCGGGACTAGCCGCTTCCAAGAGACCCAGTACTTC.

This chain joins TRBV27 and TRBJ2-1, with TRBD2 identical over 7 bases. Looked up from germline, CDR1 is MNHEY and CDR2 is SMNVEV (reference sequence). V lost 5 bases, J lost 6 bases, and 7 bases stayed unmatched. The CDR3 totals 14 residues. The CDR3 is CASSAQRGLNEQFF. The DNA of the CDR3 is TGTGCCAGCAGTGCCCAGCGGGGCCTCAATGAGCAGTTCTTC.

The genes are TRBV11-2 and TRBJ2-7; 7 bases are a match to TRBD2. Germline lookup yields CDR1 SGHAT and CDR2 FQNNGV. V lost 4 bases to trimming and J lost 1 base; unmatched junction nucleotides: 4. This CDR3 is built from 14 residues. The CDR3 loop is CASSSRLASYEQYV. In nucleotides, the CDR3 is TGTGCCAGCAGCTCAAGACTAGCTTCCTACGAGCAGTACGTC.

This clone was picked up a small number of times. The V call is TRBV30, the J call TRBJ2-3, with 8 bases aligning to TRBD2. The CDR3 sequence is 17 residues long. V trimming: 7 bases; J trimming: 5 bases; junction bases outside the gene matches: 20. Germline-derived CDR1 and CDR2 are GTSNPN and SVGIG (reference sequence). CDR3 amino acids: CASFRVRTGGFQDTQYF. The CDR3 DNA is TGTGCCTCCTTCCGCGTTCGGACGGGAGGGTTCCAAGATACGCAGTATTTT.